This T cell receptor beta chain was recorded in a study of cytomegalovirus exposure and HLA in healthy donors. Overall study results and limits: One later analysis reportedly identified an Asian-associated ancestry cluster that showed fewer N-insertions than the approximately 710-donor mean.

Amplification used 60 Vbeta primers and 13 Jbeta primers. Sequencing used immunoSEQ multiplex PCR; TCRdb keeps in-frame clones, though not all of them. The sample lists around 100,000 clones, roughly 79% occurring once. About this clone itself: Antigen specificity is unknown.

Per germline, CDR1 SGHTA and CDR2 FQGTGA. The CDR3 is 13 residues long. The germline V and J ends were trimmed by 2 bases and 4 bases, with 8 bases remaining between them. The receptor was isolated from a woman between 35 and 50 years old in good health and CMV-seronegative. The rearrangement uses TRBV7-3 and TRBJ2-5; the D gene is possibly TRBD2 (7 bases). Sample: PBMCs. The CDR3 spells CASSLAGAETQYF. The CDR3 region has the DNA TGTGCCAGCAGCTTAGCGGGGGCAGAGACCCAGTACTTC. The whole variable domain, remainder taken from reference TRBV7-3 and TRBJ2-5, is GAGVSQTPSNKVTEKGKYVELRCDPISGHTALYWYRQSLGQGPEFLIYFQGTGAADDSGLPNDRFFAVRPEGSVSTLKIQRTERGDSAVYLCASSLAGAETQYFGPGTRLLVL.